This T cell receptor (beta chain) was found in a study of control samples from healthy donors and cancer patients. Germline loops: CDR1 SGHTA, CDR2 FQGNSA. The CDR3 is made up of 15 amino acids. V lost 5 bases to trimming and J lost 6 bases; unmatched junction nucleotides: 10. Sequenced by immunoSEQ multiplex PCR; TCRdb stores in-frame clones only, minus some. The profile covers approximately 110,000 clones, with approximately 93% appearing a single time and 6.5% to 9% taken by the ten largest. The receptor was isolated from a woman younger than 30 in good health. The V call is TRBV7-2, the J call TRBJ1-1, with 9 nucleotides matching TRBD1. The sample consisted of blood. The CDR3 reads CASSKQTGGLAEAFF. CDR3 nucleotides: TGTGCCAGCAGCAAACAGACAGGGGGTTTAGCTGAAGCTTTCTTT.